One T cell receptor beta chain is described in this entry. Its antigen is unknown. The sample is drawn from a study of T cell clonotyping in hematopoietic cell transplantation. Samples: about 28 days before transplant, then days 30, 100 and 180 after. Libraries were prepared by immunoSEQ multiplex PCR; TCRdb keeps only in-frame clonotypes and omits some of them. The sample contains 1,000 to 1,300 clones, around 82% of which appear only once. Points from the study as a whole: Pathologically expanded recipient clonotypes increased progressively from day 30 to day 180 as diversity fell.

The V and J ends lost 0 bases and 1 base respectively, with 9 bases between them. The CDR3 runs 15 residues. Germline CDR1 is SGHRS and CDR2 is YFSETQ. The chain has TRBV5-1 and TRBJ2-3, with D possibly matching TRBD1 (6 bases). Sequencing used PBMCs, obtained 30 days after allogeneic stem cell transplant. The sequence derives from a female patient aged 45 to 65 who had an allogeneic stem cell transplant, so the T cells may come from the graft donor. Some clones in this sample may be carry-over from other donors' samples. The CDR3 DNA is TGCGCCAGCAGCTTGGGGACAGTTCGCACAGATACGCAGTATTTT. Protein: CASSLGTVRTDTQYF.